These 31 T cell receptor beta chains came from one sample sequenced in a study of CD8 T cells in Susac syndrome. The authors reverse transcribed roughly 0.5 to 1 ug RNA with random hexamers. TCRdb redid the calling of the immunoSEQ multiplex PCR reads with MiXCR, one entry per CDR3 protein. The sample shows under 200,000 distinct CDR3 sequences, approximately 93% of them seen only once. Sequencing was done on a sample of CD4+ T cells from PBMCs. These receptors were obtained from a human donor in good health.

The chain has TRBV6-6 and TRBJ1-2, with D perhaps TRBD1 (5 bases). Germline CDR1 MNHNY, CDR2 SVGAGI (reference sequence). The CDR3 has 14 residues. The ends were cut back, 5 bases at V and 3 bases at J, with 13 bases in the middle. Here the CDR3 reads CASSLQQGHYGYTF. DNA of the CDR3: TGTGCCAGCAGTCTTCAGCAGGGCCACTATGGCTACACCTTC.

V and J are TRBV20-1 and TRBJ2-6; maybe TRBD1 (6 bases). V was clipped by 0 bases and J by 1 base, with 25 bases between them. There are 21 residues in the CDR3. Germline CDR1 is DFQATT and CDR2 is SNEGSKA (reference sequence). In nucleotides, the CDR3 is TGCAGTGCTAGAGATCCACAGGGTTGGAACCCGAAATTTTCTGGGGCCAACGTCCTGACTTTC. Translated: CSARDPQGWNPKFSGANVLTF.

V usage is TRBV20-1 and J usage is TRBJ2-3; 10 nucleotides align to TRBD2. CDR3 length: 17 residues. Trimming removed 5 bases from V and 0 bases from J; junction bases left unmatched: 11. Germline values: CDR1 DFQATT, CDR2 SNEGSKA (reference sequence). CDR3 region: CSASRLSGGVSTDTQYF. CDR3 in DNA: TGCAGTGCTTCCCGACTAAGCGGGGGGGTAAGCACAGATACGCAGTATTTT.

As to this clonotype: One end of the junction fails to match germline, which may point to a read error. The gene calls are TRBV5-1 and TRBJ2-3, with TRBD2 as a possible D gene (6 bases). Germline values: CDR1 SGHRS, CDR2 YFSETQ. The CDR3 totals 15 residues. The CDR3 reads CASTLGGGLADTQYF. CDR3 nucleotide sequence: TGCGCCAGCACCTTGGGGGGAGGTCTGGCAGATACGCAGTATTTT.

The chain couples TRBV5-1 to TRBJ2-3, with a possible D match to TRBD1 (6 bases). The V gene's germline CDR1 is SGHRS and CDR2 YFSETQ. The CDR3 consists of 16 residues. Trimming removed 3 bases at V and 4 bases at J, with 18 bases between. In DNA, the CDR3 is TGCGCCAGCAGCTCTGACAGGCATGTTGGGTCAGATACGCAGTATTTT. This sequence encodes CASSSDRHVGSDTQYF.

Note on this clonotype: At one boundary the junction diverges from the germline segment, which might be a read error. The CDR3 nucleotides are TGTGCCAACAGCTTCACTAGCGCCCAGTACTTC. It encodes CANSFTSAQYF. The chain carries TRBV7-2 and TRBJ2-5; 7 bases are a match to TRBD2. The CDR3 spans 11 residues. In germline, CDR1 is SGHTA, CDR2 FQGNSA.

The chain carries TRBV3-1 and TRBJ2-1, with TRBD2 matching over 7 bases. The CDR3 has 14 amino acids. Germline V gives CDR1 LGHDT, CDR2 YNNKEL (reference sequence). Trimming took 2 bases from V and 14 from J; bases not matched to a gene: 12. In DNA form, the CDR3 reads TGTGCCAGCAGCCAAAATCAAGCGGGGACGCCTAAGTTCTTC. Translated: CASSQNQAGTPKFF.

The V and J genes are TRBV7-2 and TRBJ2-7; 14 bases are a match to TRBD2. V lost 5 bases, J lost 7 bases, and 7 bases stayed unmatched. The CDR3 totals 15 residues. Germline CDR1 reads SGHTA; CDR2 reads FQGNSA. The chain's CDR3 is CASSPRTSGGWEQYF. DNA of the CDR3: TGTGCCAGCAGCCCTCGGACTAGCGGGGGGTGGGAGCAGTACTTC.

V and J are TRBV23-1 and TRBJ1-4; D call uncertain. TRBV23-1 is flagged as an ORF with uncertain function. The CDR3 consists of 16 residues. V lost 2 bases to trimming and J lost 4 bases, with 14 bases between them. This chain's CDR3 is CASSQRLSQINEKLFF. The CDR3 coding sequence is TGCGCCAGCAGTCAAAGGCTAAGCCAGATTAATGAAAAACTGTTTTTT.

The genes are TRBV27 and TRBJ2-1; TRBD1 might be the D (5 bases). Germline values: CDR1 MNHEY, CDR2 SMNVEV (reference sequence). The CDR3 spans 13 residues. V was cut by 4 bases and J by 7 bases, with 11 bases left in between. This CDR3 reads CASSSQGQNEQFF. In DNA form, the CDR3 reads TGTGCCAGCAGTTCCCAGGGTCAAAATGAGCAGTTCTTC.

The rearrangement links TRBV5-1 to TRBJ1-2; D call uncertain. Germline V gives CDR1 SGHRS, CDR2 YFSETQ. The ends were cut back, 0 bases at V and 0 bases at J, with 6 bases in the middle. This CDR3 spans 14 amino acids. The CDR3 DNA reads as TGCGCCAGCAGCTTGGAGGTACCTAACTATGGCTACACCTTC. Amino acids: CASSLEVPNYGYTF.

This clonotype was found once. The chain employs TRBV27 and TRBJ2-3, with TRBD2 matching 9 bases. With V trimmed by 6 bases and J by 6 bases, 4 bases remained unmatched. CDR1 MNHEY and CDR2 SMNVEV come from the germline V gene (reference sequence). This CDR3 is built from 13 residues. Written as DNA, the CDR3 is TGTGCCAGCAGGGGACTAGCTACCGATACGCAGTATTTT. Amino acids: CASRGLATDTQYF.

V gene TRBV29-1 combines with J gene TRBJ2-3, with D perhaps matching TRBD1 (5 bases). Germline lookup yields CDR1 SQVTM and CDR2 ANQGSEA. The germline V and J ends were trimmed by 6 bases and 4 bases, with 14 bases remaining between them. The CDR3 length is 13 residues. The CDR3 reads CSVGLRVSDTQYF. The CDR3 region has the DNA TGCAGCGTCGGCCTCAGGGTATCAGATACGCAGTATTTT.

V and J are TRBV13 and TRBJ1-2; D gene uncertain. Deletions cut 7 bases from V and 1 base from J, with 19 bases between. The V gene's germline CDR1 is PRHDT and CDR2 FYEKMQ (reference sequence). The CDR3 has 16 residues. The CDR3 bases are TGTGCCAGCACCGAAGTCGGGCGGTCTGGTAACTATGGCTACACCTTC. This sequence encodes CASTEVGRSGNYGYTF.

The chain combines TRBV7-3 with TRBJ2-1; 7 nucleotides align to TRBD1. The CDR3 extends over 15 amino acids. The V gene's germline CDR1 is SGHTA and CDR2 FQGTGA. The ends lost 4 bases at V and 3 bases at J; junction bases unmatched: 6. The CDR3 protein is CASSSSGTVYNEQFF. In DNA, the CDR3 is TGTGCCAGCAGCTCCTCGGGGACAGTCTACAATGAGCAGTTCTTC.

On this clonotype itself: Compared with germline, one end of the junction differs, possibly owing to a read error. This chain uses TRBV29-1 with TRBJ1-2, with TRBD1 matching over 8 bases. The germline CDR1 and CDR2 sequences are SQVTM and ANQGSEA. The CDR3 loop spans 13 amino acids. In nucleotides, the CDR3 is TGCAGCTTTGACAGGGGAGGAAACTATGGCTACACCTTC. This sequence encodes CSFDRGGNYGYTF.

The gene calls are TRBV19 and TRBJ1-1; D uncertain. V lost 5 bases and J lost 6, with 16 bases in between. The length of the CDR3 is 14 residues. The germline V gene encodes CDR1 LNHDA and CDR2 SQIVND (reference sequence). CDR3 in DNA: TGTGCCAGTAGTGCCTTGCGGTCGGACGCTGAAGCTTTCTTT. The encoded protein is CASSALRSDAEAFF.

In DNA, the CDR3 is TGTGCCAGCAGTTACTCTGGACTAGCGGGGATCTACAATGAGCAGTTCTTC. It yields the protein CASSYSGLAGIYNEQFF. The chain carries TRBV6-5 and TRBJ2-1, with TRBD2 matching 12 bases. Germline trimming cut 0 bases from V and 3 bases from J; bases unmatched to any gene: 3. The germline V gene encodes CDR1 MNHEY and CDR2 SVGAGI. The CDR3 is made up of 17 amino acids.

The V and J genes are TRBV19 and TRBJ2-2, with D unresolved. V dropped 4 bases and J dropped 0 bases, with 9 bases sitting between them. The germline CDR1 and CDR2 sequences are LNHDA and SQIVND (reference sequence). This CDR3 spans 15 amino acids. CDR3 coding DNA: TGTGCCAGTAGTACCACGGGTGCGAACACCGGGGAGCTGTTTTTT. Its protein is CASSTTGANTGELFF. Using reference TRBV19 and TRBJ2-2 for the parts outside the CDR3, the full variable domain is DGGITQSPKYLFRKEGQNVTLSCEQNLNHDAMYWYRQDPGQGLRLIYYSQIVNDFQKGDIAEGYSVSREKKESFPLTVTSAQKNPTAFYLCASSTTGANTGELFFGEGSRLTVL.

This sequence joins TRBV19 and TRBJ1-5, with 7 bases that match TRBD1. The V and J ends lost 7 bases and 3 bases, in that order; junction bases with no gene match: 3. The CDR3 has 13 amino acids. Germline values: CDR1 LNHDA, CDR2 SQIVND (reference sequence). The chain's CDR3 is CASTGTVNQPQHF. The CDR3, as DNA: TGTGCCAGTACCGGGACAGTCAATCAGCCCCAGCATTTT.

This clonotype appeared a single time. The V and J genes are TRBV12-3 or TRBV12-4 and TRBJ1-1; 7 bases align to TRBD1. The length of the CDR3 is 14 residues. V was pared by 4 bases and J by 10 bases, with 12 bases of the junction left unmatched. CDR3 in DNA: TGTGCCAGCAGTTCCACCGGGACAGATGAGGGAGCTTTCTTT. Encoded protein: CASSSTGTDEGAFF.

The chain couples TRBV3-1 to TRBJ1-4; 7 bases agree with TRBD1. CDR3 size: 13 residues. Germline V gene lookup returns CDR1 LGHDT and CDR2 YNNKEL (reference sequence). V shed 2 bases, J shed 7 bases, and the junction held 1 base outside the gene matches. The CDR3 DNA reads as TGTGCCAGCAGCCAAAACAGGGGTGAAAAACTGTTTTTT. It is translated as CASSQNRGEKLFF.

The count of this clonotype is one. The chain combines TRBV6-5 with TRBJ2-2; the D is unclear. Germline V lookup: CDR1 MNHEY, CDR2 SVGAGI. Trimming cost V 8 bases and J 0 bases, with 10 bases left between them. This CDR3 is 14 amino acids long. This chain's CDR3 is CASPSQTNTGELFF. CDR3 in DNA: TGTGCCAGCCCGTCACAGACGAACACCGGGGAGCTGTTTTTT.

The chain recombines TRBV28 with TRBJ2-1, with D uncertain. The CDR3 contains 11 residues. Trimming removed 7 bases at V and 6 bases at J, with 7 bases between. Germline CDR1 and CDR2: MDHEN and SYDVKM. CDR3 in amino acids: CASTLPNEQFF. DNA for the CDR3: TGTGCCAGCACCCTCCCCAATGAGCAGTTCTTC. Full variable domain (outside the CDR3, taken from reference TRBV28 and TRBJ2-1): DVKVTQSSRYLVKRTGEKVFLECVQDMDHENMFWYRQDPGLGLRLIYFSYDVKMKEKGDIPEGYSVSREKKERFSLILESASTNQTSMYLCASTLPNEQFFGPGTRLTVL.

The gene calls are TRBV7-2 and TRBJ2-3; 7 bases map to TRBD2. With 6 bases clipped from V and 0 bases from J, the junction kept 0 bases outside the gene matches. Germline CDR1 is SGHTA and CDR2 is FQGNSA. The CDR3 has 13 residues. DNA of the CDR3: TGTGCCAGCAGAGCGGGGAGCACAGATACGCAGTATTTT. The encoded protein is CASRAGSTDTQYF.

V gene TRBV20-1 combines with J gene TRBJ2-5; maybe TRBD2 (5 bases). Germline V gene lookup returns CDR1 DFQATT and CDR2 SNEGSKA (reference sequence). The germline V and J ends were trimmed by 0 bases and 5 bases, with 13 bases remaining between them. The CDR3 is made up of 14 amino acids. The CDR3 protein is CSAREAGIGETQYF. The CDR3 bases are TGCAGTGCTAGAGAAGCCGGGATTGGTGAGACCCAGTACTTC.

The chain links TRBV7-8 to TRBJ2-2; D possibly matches TRBD1 or TRBD2 (5 bases each). Germline assignment: CDR1 SGHVS and CDR2 FQNEAQ. This CDR3 comprises 15 residues. Trimming took 0 bases from V and 1 from J, leaving 6 bases between them. The CDR3 here is CASSLAGVNTGELFF. The CDR3 bases are TGTGCCAGCAGCTTAGCGGGGGTGAACACCGGGGAGCTGTTTTTT.

The chain couples TRBV11-1 to TRBJ1-1; the D gene is possibly TRBD1 (5 bases). Looked up from germline, CDR1 is SGHAT and CDR2 is FQDESV (reference sequence). Trimming pared 3 bases from V and 6 bases from J, leaving 11 bases between. The CDR3 spans 13 residues. The CDR3 DNA is TGTGCCAGCAGCTTGGTTATGGGGGCTGAAGCTTTCTTT. It specifies CASSLVMGAEAFF.

This chain uses TRBV12-5 with TRBJ1-1; TRBD1 might be the D (5 bases). The CDR3 spans 13 residues. Looked up from germline, CDR1 is LGHNT and CDR2 is FRNRAP. With 6 bases removed from V and 2 bases from J, the gap between germline ends came to 10 bases. CDR3 in DNA: TGTGCTAGTGGCCTGGGGGGAAACACTGAAGCTTTCTTT. The encoded protein is CASGLGGNTEAFF.

This clonotype came up once. This chain links TRBV19 with TRBJ1-2; a possible D gene is TRBD1 (5 bases). Germline V lookup: CDR1 LNHDA, CDR2 SQIVND (reference sequence). V shed 5 bases and J shed 4 bases, with 14 bases lying between them. The CDR3 covers 14 residues. CDR3 sequence: CASSATGTFYGYTF. The CDR3 bases are TGTGCCAGTAGTGCTACCGGGACCTTCTATGGCTACACCTTC.

This rearrangement joins TRBV7-2 to TRBJ2-7, with D possibly matching TRBD1 (6 bases). Per the germline V gene, CDR1 is SGHTA and CDR2 is FQGNSA. The CDR3 is made up of 13 amino acids. V shed 3 bases and J shed 6 bases, with 12 bases lying between them. CDR3 DNA: TGTGCCAGCAGCTTGATCGAAGGGGGCGAGCAGTACTTC. Translating gives CASSLIEGGEQYF.